This TCR beta chain was documented in a study of cytomegalovirus exposure and HLA in healthy donors (dated by TCRdb to about 2017). Concerning the study at large: An earlier analysis of around 600 of the donors reported more than 250 Gb of sequence data and around 120 million unique TCR beta sequences from 150 million to 200 million T cells. An early release covering more than 500 HLA-typed donors comprised approximately 290 gigabases of sequencing data and roughly 85 million unique TCR sequences. Among the approximately 420 genotyped donors, around 79% belonged to the genetic ancestry cluster associated with self-reported Caucasian donors. The study was designed to test whether signatures of past pathogen exposure could be identified by cataloging public T cell receptors. Using immunosequencing, the study profiled T cell repertoires from around 680 subjects and related those repertoires to cytomegalovirus serostatus. Besides the first cohort of roughly 700 subjects, a separate validation cohort made up of roughly 120 different subjects was used. To predict cytomegalovirus infection status, the study brought together high-throughput TCR immunosequencing, statistical association of individual TCRs with disease status, and machine learning. A later analysis re-examined previously published TCR beta repertoires from hundreds of donors and added high-resolution HLA genotyping to investigate patterns of TCR occurrence. In the later analysis, no new phenotypic data were used to find candidate immune exposures; instead, reliance was placed on TCR beta sequences and their occurrence across donors. In an earlier analysis of about 590 of the donors, high-throughput TCR beta sequencing was used to judge whether each TCR beta V gene segment behaved as functional or pseudogenic. Alongside the repertoire data, information on donor age, sex, ethnicity and CMV serostatus was compiled. Genome-wide SNP genotypes for about three fifths of the roughly 670 donors were used in a later genetic analysis, which treated that subset as a discovery cohort. Every repertoire in the discovery cohort had been generated on one and the same sequencing platform. HLA typing covered class I and class II loci at four-digit resolution. The number of donors typed differed by locus, with roughly 620-640 for A, B, C, DRB1 and DQB1, 522 for DQA1, approximately 580 for DPA1, and approximately 470 for DPB1. Because of strong linkage in the cohort, roughly five DR-DQ haplotypes were treated as single units for association and clustering. On average, around 230,000 unique TCR beta nucleotide sequences were sequenced per donor among 300 to 500 genotyped donors of the cohort, with roughly 18% of those sequences being non-productive. Overall study outcomes, separate from this receptor: The presence/absence analyses assumed that sequencing depth was roughly uniform across donors, and that assumption may not be true. A later genetic analysis associated a missense DCLRE1C variant with V-gene and J-gene trimming of TCR beta chains, and an independent cohort replicated the association. In this cohort, only TCR beta chains were sequenced, and detectable features were limited by the absence of alpha or paired-chain data. It was suggested by the authors that the approach could potentially be generalized to other disease states and immunological phenotypes. A later analysis found that most CMV-associated TCR beta chains appeared HLA-restricted, with HLA associations seemingly driven largely by CMV exposure. In vitro tests confirmed that a few of the cytomegalovirus-associated TCR beta chains recognize cytomegalovirus antigens. In a later analysis, the rate of TCR association differed among HLA loci, with DRB1 alleles having the most associated TCRs and HLA-C alleles having the fewest. According to a later genetic analysis, donors in an Asian-associated ancestry cluster had fewer N-insertions in productive TCRs than the roughly 670-donor mean. The study gave a list of about 160 TCR beta chains associated with cytomegalovirus. An earlier analysis of approximately 530 of the donors showed that most TCR beta V segments appeared in productive rearrangements either about 87% or about 30% of the time, which broadly matched IMGT annotations. The classifier was reported to diagnose cytomegalovirus status with high specificity and sensitivity in both the original cohort and the validation cohort. Linkage disequilibrium might explain the correlated functional status among segregating V segments, but an unknown experimental factor could not be ruled out. Some IMGT-functional V segments, including TRBV6-2 and TRBV6-3, could not be told apart with the 87-base-pair reads, so those segments were excluded. Specific HLA alleles were associated with around 18,000 TCR beta sequences at a false discovery rate of 0.05 in a later analysis. A further reported finding was that TCR beta sequences accurately predicted the HLA-A and HLA-B alleles for most subjects in the first cohort. The earlier analysis of 450 to 700 of the donors excluded about 16 rarely observed V segments, including chromosome 9 orphons, because counts were too low. Immune exposure information for the cohort was limited to CMV serostatus. A later analysis found that HLA-associated TCR beta chains were more clonally expanded and had lower generation probabilities than equally common non-associated chains. Across donors, most TCR sequences were observed very rarely, whereas some public TCRs were present in many individuals. A group of highly shared sequence variants was considered likely to be a technical artifact of the sequencing pipeline. Because some donors lacked HLA typing at each locus, the association tests relied only on the typed subset. In a later analysis, several top co-occurrence clusters were reported to appear linked to parvovirus B19, influenza, CMV and Epstein-Barr virus. Assigning TCR associations to individual alleles was difficult when HLA alleles, especially DR and DQ, strongly co-occurred.

The cohort comprised under 700 healthy bone marrow donors. At the time of sampling, all cohort members were nominally healthy, though unrecorded immune exposures were likely present. The donor was CMV seronegative and belonged to the group of around 350 seronegative cohort members. A peripheral blood sample was provided by each donor, and peripheral blood mononuclear cells were used for TCR beta sequencing. Genomic DNA was extracted from the blood cell samples with the Qiagen DNeasy Blood Extraction Kit. Counted from cysteine to phenylalanine, this CDR3 has 13 amino acids. CDR3 DNA is the only sequence kept; it has 39 bases, read in frame from the first base. Looking up the germline V gene (reference sequence) yields CDR1 LNHDA and CDR2 SQIVND. V loses 4 bases, J loses 7 bases, and the germline ends lie 10 bases apart. Library preparation used the immunoSEQ multiplex PCR assay. The multiplex PCR relied on a mix of 60 forward primers for TCR Vbeta segments and 13 reverse primers for TCR Jbeta segments. Amplification of the CDR3 region of rearranged TCR beta genes was performed with a multiplex PCR assay on genomic DNA. On the Illumina HiSeq System, the amplified TCR beta libraries were sequenced as 87-base-pair reads. The authors' pipeline ran thus. A later analysis counted 65 million to 90 million unique TCR beta chains across the 670 or so repertoires, and some 11 million of these chains were shared by at least two donors. To remove PCR and sequencing errors, raw reads were error-corrected and collapsed into unique sequences using a nearest-neighbor algorithm that merged closely related sequences. Alignment of CDR3 sequences to IMGT reference sequences was used to assign V, D and J gene segments. Each retained sequence needed at least a six-nucleotide match to both a V gene segment and a J gene segment. Rearrangements were called productive when the CDR3 lacked stop codons and stayed in frame with V and J; all others were non-productive. CDR3 was defined according to IMGT convention as the region running from the second conserved V-encoded cysteine to the conserved J-encoded phenylalanine. In an earlier analysis of around 640 of the donors, sequences lacking an unambiguous match to a single V gene segment were excluded. An earlier analysis of around 600 of the donors classified V segments as functional when productive rearrangements were above 56.7% and as segregating when the standard deviation between donors was above 5%. A statistical classification framework was developed to diagnose cytomegalovirus status using the catalog of TCR beta chain sequences. In a later analysis, TCR nucleotide sequences were compared against IMGT/GENE-DB human TR gene sequences so that V and J genes could be assigned. In a later analysis, CDR3 sequences and most-parsimonious VDJ recombination scenarios were assigned using the TCRdist pipeline. In a later analysis, each TCR beta chain was defined by its CDR3 amino acid sequence together with its V-gene family, and reads lacking a unique V-gene family were excluded. To address suspected cross-contamination and a sequencing artifact, a later analysis removed several hundred highly shared, low-generation-probability nucleotide sequences. A later analysis calculated a clonal expansion index for each public chain from normalized within-repertoire ranks of inferred template counts. Generation probabilities in a later analysis came from a VDJ recombination model fitted to out-of-frame rearrangements, and those results were checked against IGoR. In a later analysis, hypergeometric tests were used to score TCR-TCR, TCR-HLA and TCR-CMV co-occurrence, with a repertoire-size bias correction applied to TCR pairs. To estimate false discovery rates, a later analysis permuted the HLA or CMV assignments 20 times. In a later analysis, co-occurring TCRs were grouped using DBSCAN, with TCRdist sequence similarity added in when clustering inside HLA-allele-positive subsets. For co-occurrence clustering, repertoires with fewer than 30,000 or more than 120,000 public chains were excluded, along with about five repertoires with anomalous nucleotide sharing. What TCRdb holds here is the immuneACCESS table cut down to in-frame rearrangements. Part of the clones is not present; checked against another copy, under half of the missing clones reflect an unresolved V gene, and the others are unexplained. V and J calls and clone size are those listed in that table; D and trimming were worked out from the DNA. Present in this sample are about 200,000 clones, approximately 87% of which were seen just once. The ten largest clones represent 1% to 1.5% of the sample.

For this clone: No antigen is known for it. No base-level quality is on record; no much larger clone is a single base apart.

The sequenced material came from PBMCs. The rearrangement combines TRBV19 with TRBJ1-4; matching of 6 bases hints at TRBD1 as the D gene. The receptor comes from a man aged 25-40 years in good health and CMV-seronegative. The DNA sequence is as follows: TGTGCCAGTAGTACAGGGGCCAGTGAAAAACTGTTTTTT. Its translation is CASSTGASEKLFF. Reference TRBV19 and TRBJ1-4 proteins supply the regions before and after the CDR3; the full variable domain is: DGGITQSPKYLFRKEGQNVTLSCEQNLNHDAMYWYRQDPGQGLRLIYYSQIVNDFQKGDIAEGYSVSREKKESFPLTVTSAQKNPTAFYLCASSTGASEKLFFGSGTQLSVL.